This T cell receptor (beta chain) was identified during a study of Ad26.COV2.S vaccination and SARS-CoV-2 variants. Background on the study: Dosing was one shot or two shots 56 days apart.

Treatment indicated: some 20 received Ad26.COV2.S at low or high dose, single or two shots; 5 received placebo; per-sample allocation not given. At day 63 after the first vaccine or placebo injection, samples were drawn. Clones were sequenced by immunoSEQ multiplex PCR, and TCRdb holds only the in-frame ones, with some missing. The top ten clones hold about 1.5% of a sample with roughly 680,000 clones, about 90% of them seen once. Germline CDR1 and CDR2: MNHEY and SVGAGI. Trimming removed 6 bases at V and 2 bases at J, with 10 bases between. The CDR3 runs to 13 residues. This clonotype originated in a person aged 18-65 years who received the Ad26.COV2.S COVID-19 vaccine or a placebo. The rearrangement uses TRBV6-5 and TRBJ1-2, with D possibly TRBD1 on 6 matching bases. The input for sequencing was peripheral blood, taken in a trial of Ad26.COV2.S vaccine versus placebo. The CDR3 DNA sequence: TGTGCCAGCAGGATTGGACAGAACTATGGCTACACCTTC. Protein sequence: CASRIGQNYGYTF.